The rows below give T cell receptor beta chains drawn from one sample of a study of CD8 T cells in Susac syndrome. Each CDR3 protein is one row after TCRdb ran MiXCR on the immunoSEQ multiplex PCR reads. The table lists 150,000 to 200,000 distinct CDR3 sequences, 75% to 95% of them singletons. Sequenced: CD4+ T cells from PBMCs. These receptors all come from a human donor with Susac syndrome. The CDR3 runs from the conserved cysteine through the conserved F or W. D genes are given only for firm matches.

TRBD1 | TRBJ2-7 | TRBV6-5 | CASSTDRGGEQYF
. | TRBJ1-5 | TRBV27 | CASSLGVGGQPQHF
. | TRBJ1-5 | TRBV15 | CATSSQQDQPQHF
TRBD2 | TRBJ2-1 | TRBV12-3/TRBV12-4 | CASSFAGVTFF
. | TRBJ2-5 | TRBV2 | CASFRQRKETQYF
. | TRBJ2-7 | TRBV7-8 | CASSSLSRANEQYF
. | TRBJ2-2 | TRBV7-3 | CASSFVSTGELFF
. | TRBJ2-5 | TRBV24-1 | CATSDRRGSGQETQYF
TRBD1 | TRBJ2-4 | TRBV2 | CASSERGGEVIQYF
. | TRBJ2-3 | TRBV12-3/TRBV12-4 | CASSAPSTDTQYF
. | TRBJ2-2 | TRBV20-1 | CSGSPGHLTGELFF
. | TRBJ2-6 | TRBV27 | CASRGGIRANVLTF
. | TRBJ2-5 | TRBV11-1 | CASSLSGATQYF
TRBD2 | TRBJ2-5 | TRBV6-5 | CASSSLLAGEETQYF
. | TRBJ1-5 | TRBV20-1 | CSASRRGVEQPQHF
. | TRBJ2-7 | TRBV5-1 | CASSPQGDEQYF
. | TRBJ2-7 | TRBV5-5 | CASSPGRWRGTYEQYF
TRBD2 | TRBJ2-7 | TRBV16 | CASRQGTSGSYEQYF
. | TRBJ1-2 | TRBV30 | CAWSRWEGVYGYTF
TRBD1 | TRBJ2-7 | TRBV12-3/TRBV12-4 | CASSWTGGSYEQYF
TRBD1 | TRBJ1-1 | TRBV3-1 | CASSQGTGNSRAFF
TRBD2 | TRBJ2-1 | TRBV12-3/TRBV12-4 | CASSYSGGLYNEQFF
. | TRBJ2-3 | TRBV3-1 | CASSQGAGWGTDTQYF
TRBD1 | TRBJ1-1 | TRBV7-9 | CASSRMGQGVTEAFF
TRBD2 | TRBJ2-3 | TRBV20-1 | CSARSAGVGGTDTQYF
. | TRBJ2-2 | TRBV6-2/TRBV6-3 | CASGRTNTGELFF
. | TRBJ2-7 | TRBV19 | CASSIEVGSYEQYF
TRBD1 | TRBJ2-7 | TRBV7-9 | CASSAGQGGAYEQYF
TRBD1 | TRBJ1-1 | TRBV11-2 | CASSFRTGGVRDTEAFF
TRBD1 | TRBJ1-2 | TRBV20-1 | CSARNPGTGYGYTF
TRBD2 | TRBJ2-3 | TRBV5-6 | CASSLVLAGDATDTQYF
TRBD2 | TRBJ2-1 | TRBV29-1 | CSALAGDFYNEQFF
. | TRBJ2-7 | TRBV5-1 | CASSLDPDRAYEQYF
. | TRBJ1-6 | TRBV20-1 | CSASRDTSNSPLHF
TRBD2 | TRBJ2-3 | TRBV20-1 | CSARDVGLANTDTQYF
TRBD1 | TRBJ1-2 | TRBV12-3/TRBV12-4 | CASSPDRGRLNYGYTF
. | TRBJ1-2 | TRBV30 | CAWSANYGYTF
. | TRBJ1-1 | TRBV7-9 | CASSPRGKNTEAFF
TRBD2 | TRBJ2-7 | TRBV5-1 | CASSILAGHSYEQYF
. | TRBJ2-5 | TRBV27 | CASSWRQKETQYF
. | TRBJ1-1 | TRBV20-1 | CSGQGNTEAFF
. | TRBJ1-1 | TRBV7-3 | CASSKEGHTEAFF
TRBD1 | TRBJ2-7 | TRBV19 | CASSQDRGAYEQYF
. | TRBJ1-4 | TRBV6-2/TRBV6-3 | CASSTTGTSKKLFF
TRBD1 | TRBJ2-1 | TRBV19 | CASSRGQSYNEQFF
TRBD1 | TRBJ2-3 | TRBV5-1 | CASSGNRGYVGTQYF
. | TRBJ2-2 | TRBV18 | CASSSDLNTGELFF
. | TRBJ1-2 | TRBV12-3/TRBV12-4 | CASRSMRDGYTF